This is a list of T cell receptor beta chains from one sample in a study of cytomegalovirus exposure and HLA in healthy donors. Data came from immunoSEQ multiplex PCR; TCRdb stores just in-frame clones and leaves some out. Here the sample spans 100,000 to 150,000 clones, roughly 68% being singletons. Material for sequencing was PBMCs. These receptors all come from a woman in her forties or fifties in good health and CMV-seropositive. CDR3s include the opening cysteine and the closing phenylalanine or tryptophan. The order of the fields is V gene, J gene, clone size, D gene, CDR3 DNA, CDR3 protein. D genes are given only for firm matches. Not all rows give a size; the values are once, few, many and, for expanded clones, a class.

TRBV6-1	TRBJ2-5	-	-	TGTGCCAGCAGTGAACAAGAGGCTTCGGAGACCCAGTACTTC	CASSEQEASETQYF
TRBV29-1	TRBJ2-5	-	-	TGCAGCGTTTGCCCCGTGACAGTACGGGAAGAGACCCAGTACTTC	CSVCPVTVREETQYF
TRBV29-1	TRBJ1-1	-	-	TGCAGCGCTTCGACCCGGAGGGACACTGAAGCTTTCTTT	CSASTRRDTEAFF
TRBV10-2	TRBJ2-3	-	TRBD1	TGCGCCACAACCGGACAGGGGTCGCCTAGCACAGATACGCAGTATTTT	CATTGQGSPSTDTQYF
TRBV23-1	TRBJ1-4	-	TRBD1	TGCGCCAACCCGAGACAGGGAGTGTTTTTT	CANPRQGVFF
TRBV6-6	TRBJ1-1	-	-	TGTGCCAGCAGTTCACAGTCAAACACTGAAGCTTTCTTT	CASSSQSNTEAFF
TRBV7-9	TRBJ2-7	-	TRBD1	TGTTCCAGCAGCTTAGGGGTGGGACAGGAAGGCTACGAGCAGTACTTC	CSSSLGVGQEGYEQYF
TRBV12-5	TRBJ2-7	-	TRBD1	TGTGCTAGTGGTTTAGATCTCGGGCAGGGGGCGGTCGAGCAGTACTTC	CASGLDLGQGAVEQYF
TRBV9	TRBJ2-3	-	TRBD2	TGTGCCAGCAGCGCAGCCCCCGGGGGGGGCACAGATACGCAGTATTTT	CASSAAPGGGTDTQYF
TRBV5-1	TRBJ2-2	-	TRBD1	TGCGCCAGCAGCTCCTTCGGGACAGGGGAGGGCGGGGAGCTGTTTTTT	CASSSFGTGEGGELFF
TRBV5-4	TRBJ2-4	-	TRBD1	TGTGCCAGCAGCCCACAGGGGGCAGCCAAAAACATTCAGTACTTC	CASSPQGAAKNIQYF
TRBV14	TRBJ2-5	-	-	TGTGCCAGCAGCCACTCGACATCGTCCCAGTACTTC	CASSHSTSSQYF
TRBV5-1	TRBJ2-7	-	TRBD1	TGCGCCAGCAGCCCTGTTGGACAGGGAACCTACGAGCAGTACTTC	CASSPVGQGTYEQYF
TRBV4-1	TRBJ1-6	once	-	TGCGCCAGCAGCCAACTACAGGGAAATTCACCCCTCCACTTT	CASSQLQGNSPLHF